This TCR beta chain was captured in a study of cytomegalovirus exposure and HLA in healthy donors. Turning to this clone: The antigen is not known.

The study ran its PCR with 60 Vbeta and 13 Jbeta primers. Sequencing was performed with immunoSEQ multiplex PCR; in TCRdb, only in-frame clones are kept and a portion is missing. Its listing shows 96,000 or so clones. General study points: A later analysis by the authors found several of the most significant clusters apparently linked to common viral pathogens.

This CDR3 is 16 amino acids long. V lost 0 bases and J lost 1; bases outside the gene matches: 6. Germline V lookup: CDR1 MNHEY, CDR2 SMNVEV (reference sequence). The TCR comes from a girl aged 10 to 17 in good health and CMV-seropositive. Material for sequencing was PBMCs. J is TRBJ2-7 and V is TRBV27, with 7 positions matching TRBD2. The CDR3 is CASSLSLAAISYEQYF. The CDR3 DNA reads TGTGCCAGCAGTTTATCGCTAGCGGCTATTTCCTACGAGCAGTACTTC.